These 28 T cell receptor beta chains came from one sample sequenced in a study of OX40 agonist ivuxolimab in advanced cancers. Data came from immunoSEQ multiplex PCR; TCRdb stores just in-frame clones and leaves some out. The profile covers about 40,000 clones, with approximately 84% appearing a single time and around 17% taken by the ten largest. Specimen: CD4+ or CD8+ T cells sorted from blood, collected in a trial of the OX40 agonist ivuxolimab. Receptors originate from an adult with an advanced solid tumor such as melanoma, head and neck, liver or kidney cancer.

This chain connects TRBV2 to TRBJ2-3, with 8 bases identical to TRBD1. V dropped 5 bases and J dropped 5; count of bases not matched to a gene: 9. Looked up from germline, CDR1 is SNHLY and CDR2 is FYNNEI. This CDR3 is built from 15 residues. The CDR3 spells CASSPRTGSGDTQYF. CDR3 sequence (DNA): TGTGCCAGCAGTCCTCGGACAGGGTCGGGAGATACGCAGTATTTT.

The V gene is TRBV30, the J gene TRBJ1-5; no clear D. V shed 0 bases and J shed 1 base, with 7 bases lying between them. Per germline, CDR1 GTSNPN and CDR2 SVGIG (reference sequence). The CDR3 covers 14 residues. Here the CDR3 DNA reads TGTGCCTGGAGTGTAGAGGCGAGCAATCAGCCCCAGCATTTT. Amino acids: CAWSVEASNQPQHF.

V usage is TRBV11-2 and J usage is TRBJ2-3; D is ambiguous. The CDR3 extends over 13 amino acids. Germline CDR1 is SGHAT and CDR2 is FQNNGV. V lost 4 bases and J lost 2, with 7 bases in between. CDR3 sequence: CASSSQTTDTQYF. For the CDR3, the DNA is TGTGCCAGCAGCTCCCAGACCACAGATACGCAGTATTTT.

The V call is TRBV5-1, the J call TRBJ2-1; the D is unclear. The V end was cut by 0 bases, the J end by 9 bases, with 4 bases between. CDR3 length: 11 amino acids. CDR1 and CDR2 from the germline V gene are SGHRS and YFSETQ. Here the CDR3 reads CASSLGSEQFF. CDR3 coding DNA: TGCGCCAGCAGCTTGGGGTCTGAGCAGTTCTTC.

V and J are TRBV27 and TRBJ2-7, with D perhaps TRBD1 or TRBD2 (5 bases each). Germline V gene sequence: CDR1 MNHEY, CDR2 SMNVEV (reference sequence). CDR3 length: 16 amino acids. The ends were cut back, 5 bases at V and 5 bases at J, with 22 bases in the middle. CDR3 loop: CASSTGDRDPDNEQYF. The CDR3 nucleotides are TGTGCCAGCAGTACCGGCGACCGGGACCCCGACAACGAGCAGTACTTC.

This clone was counted a single time. The chain has TRBV11-2 and TRBJ2-5, with D maybe TRBD2 (7 bases). Per germline, CDR1 SGHAT and CDR2 FQNNGV. Trimming pared 9 bases from V and 5 bases from J, leaving 19 bases between. The CDR3 covers 14 residues. This chain's CDR3 is CASRPTGGVETQYF. CDR3 sequence (DNA): TGTGCCAGTCGCCCCACGGGGGGCGTGGAGACCCAGTACTTC.

This sequence joins TRBV19 and TRBJ2-3, with 9 bases identical to TRBD2. V dropped 6 bases and J dropped 5; count of bases not matched to a gene: 12. Germline CDR1 and CDR2: LNHDA and SQIVND (reference sequence). The CDR3 spans 16 residues. CDR3 in amino acids: CASRAEGGRAEDTQYF. The DNA for the CDR3 is TGTGCCAGTAGGGCCGAGGGCGGGAGGGCCGAAGATACGCAGTATTTT.

The chain employs TRBV6-1 and TRBJ2-5, with 9 bases identical to TRBD2. Germline values: CDR1 MNHNS, CDR2 SASEGT. The CDR3 is made up of 16 amino acids. J was trimmed by 6 bases and V by 4 bases; bases with no gene match: 12. The CDR3 here is CASSGRGLAGRQTQYF. The CDR3 DNA follows: TGTGCCAGCAGTGGCCGGGGCCTAGCGGGGCGGCAGACCCAGTACTTC.

The chain uses TRBV7-8 and TRBJ2-7, with TRBD1 identical over 8 bases. The CDR3 has 17 residues. The V gene end was trimmed by 5 bases and the J gene end by 3 bases; junction bases not matched to a gene: 15. CDR1 and CDR2 (germline): SGHVS, FQNEAQ. The CDR3 nucleotides read TGTGCCAGCAGCCGACCGTACGACAGGGGATCTGGCTACGAGCAGTACTTC. It is translated as CASSRPYDRGSGYEQYF.

This chain connects TRBV12-5 to TRBJ2-1, with 13 positions matching TRBD2. Germline trimming cut 6 bases from V and 8 bases from J; bases unmatched to any gene: 7. Per germline, CDR1 LGHNT and CDR2 FRNRAP. This CDR3 comprises 15 residues. As DNA, the CDR3 is TGTGCTAGTGGACTAGGACTAGCGGGAGTGTATGAGCAGTTCTTC. It yields the protein CASGLGLAGVYEQFF.

In DNA form, the CDR3 reads TGTGCCAGCAGCCAGGCGGGGGGCACAGATACGCAGTATTTT. It yields the protein CASSQAGGTDTQYF. The chain couples TRBV11-2 to TRBJ2-3; 7 nucleotides agree with TRBD2. Germline trimming cut 5 bases from V and 1 base from J; bases unmatched to any gene: 3. Germline loops: CDR1 SGHAT, CDR2 FQNNGV. This CDR3 is 14 amino acids long.

This rearrangement joins TRBV4-2 to TRBJ1-5, with D possibly matching TRBD1 (5 bases). Germline assignment: CDR1 LGHNA and CDR2 YNFKEQ. Trimming pared 0 bases from V and 6 bases from J, leaving 15 bases between. The CDR3 spans 16 residues. CDR3 residues: CASSQERYGAGQPQHF. The CDR3 nucleotides read TGTGCCAGCAGCCAAGAACGGTACGGGGCGGGTCAGCCCCAGCATTTT.

The chain has TRBV6-5 and TRBJ1-1, with D maybe TRBD1 (5 bases). V was pared by 6 bases and J by 3 bases, with 11 bases between. The CDR3 contains 13 residues. Germline-derived CDR1 and CDR2 are MNHEY and SVGAGI. The CDR3 reads CASSPRGYTEAFF. The CDR3 coding sequence is TGTGCCAGCAGCCCAAGGGGTTACACTGAAGCTTTCTTT.

This chain links TRBV7-2 with TRBJ1-1, with 11 positions matching TRBD1. The CDR3 has 15 residues. V lost 3 bases and J lost 1; bases outside the gene matches: 1. Germline CDR1 and CDR2: SGHTA and FQGNSA. In DNA form, the CDR3 reads TGTGCCAGCAGCTTGGGACAGGGGGGGAACACTGAAGCTTTCTTT. It is translated as CASSLGQGGNTEAFF.

V and J are TRBV29-1 and TRBJ1-1, with a weak D call TRBD1 (5 bases). The germline V gene encodes CDR1 SQVTM and CDR2 ANQGSEA. The V end lost 1 base, the J end lost 4 bases, and 10 bases lay between the germline ends. CDR3 size: 13 residues. The CDR3 DNA reads TGCAGCGTTGAAGGTTTGGGGGGCACTGAAGCTTTCTTT. This gives the protein CSVEGLGGTEAFF.

The chain joins TRBV20-1 to TRBJ2-7; D ambiguous. V was clipped by 0 bases and J by 3 bases, with 3 bases between them. This CDR3 is built from 11 residues. CDR1 and CDR2 (germline): DFQATT, SNEGSKA (reference sequence). The CDR3 DNA is TGCAGTGCTAGAGACTTCTACGAGCAGTACTTC. As protein: CSARDFYEQYF.

The chain carries TRBV4-1 and TRBJ2-1; tentative D call: TRBD2 (6 bases). Germline CDR1 and CDR2: MGHRA and YSYEKL. With 4 bases removed from V and 0 bases from J, the gap between germline ends came to 19 bases. CDR3 size: 18 residues. The CDR3 loop is CASSPSWRRRDSYNEQFF. The CDR3 DNA follows: TGCGCCAGCAGCCCGAGCTGGCGTAGGCGGGACTCCTACAATGAGCAGTTCTTC.

In this sample, this clone turned up a few times. The gene calls are TRBV29-1 and TRBJ1-1; D is uncertain. The CDR3 runs to 12 residues. With 3 bases removed from V and 7 bases from J, the gap between germline ends came to 12 bases. Germline V CDR1 and CDR2: SQVTM, ANQGSEA. For the CDR3, the DNA is TGCAGCGTTGAGATCTTCGACCGTGAAGCTTTCTTT. Translated: CSVEIFDREAFF.

The chain recombines TRBV7-6 with TRBJ2-1; TRBD2 might be the D (6 bases). Trimming took 0 bases from V and 0 from J, leaving 12 bases between them. The CDR3 has 17 amino acids. Germline V gene data show CDR1 as SGHVS and CDR2 as FNYEAQ. For the CDR3, the DNA is TGTGCCAGCAGCTTAGCGAAGCGGGCGAGCTCCTACAATGAGCAGTTCTTC. Residues: CASSLAKRASSYNEQFF.

The genes are TRBV28 and TRBJ2-5; no firm D call. The CDR3 runs to 13 residues. Deletions cut 3 bases from V and 1 base from J, with 6 bases between. In germline, CDR1 is MDHEN, CDR2 SYDVKM. The CDR3 here is CASSLDGQETQYF. The CDR3 DNA follows: TGTGCCAGCAGTTTGGACGGCCAAGAGACCCAGTACTTC.

J is TRBJ2-7 and V is TRBV5-5, with D perhaps matching TRBD1 (6 bases). Trimming removed 3 bases from V and 0 bases from J, with 13 bases in between. The CDR3 is 15 amino acids. CDR1 and CDR2 from the germline V gene are SGHKS and YYEKEE (reference sequence). The CDR3 DNA sequence: TGTGCCAGCAGCTCGTACTGGACAGTCTCCTACGAGCAGTACTTC. As protein: CASSSYWTVSYEQYF.

The chain joins TRBV9 to TRBJ2-1, with 8 positions matching TRBD2. This CDR3 is 16 amino acids long. Germline CDR1 SGDLS, CDR2 YYNGEE. V gave up 4 bases and J gave up 3 bases; unmatched junction bases: 9. The CDR3 DNA follows: TGTGCCAGCAGCAGAAACGGGGGGGCTTTCTACAATGAGCAGTTCTTC. Its translation is CASSRNGGAFYNEQFF.

This chain joins TRBV13 and TRBJ1-2; 10 bases fit TRBD1. The germline gives CDR1 PRHDT, CDR2 FYEKMQ (reference sequence). V was pared by 5 bases and J by 5 bases, with 5 bases of the junction left unmatched. The CDR3 is 14 residues long. The CDR3 DNA is TGTGCCAGCAGCCTGCCGGGACAGGGGTATGGCTACACCTTC. Its protein is CASSLPGQGYGYTF.

J is TRBJ1-3 and V is TRBV12-5; D possibly corresponds to TRBD1 (6 bases). Germline V gene sequence: CDR1 LGHNT, CDR2 FRNRAP. The CDR3 extends over 17 amino acids. V was trimmed by 3 bases and J by 4 bases, leaving 19 bases between them. CDR3 sequence: CASGFLLQGSDGNTIYF. The DNA of the CDR3 is TGTGCTAGTGGTTTCCTTCTACAGGGCTCCGACGGAAACACCATATATTTT.

Here the CDR3 DNA reads TGTGCCAGCAGTCCCGCGGGGGGGAAAACCTATTACGAGCAGTACTTC. Its translation is CASSPAGGKTYYEQYF. V is TRBV28 and J is TRBJ2-7; 9 nucleotides line up with TRBD2. Germline-derived CDR1 and CDR2 are MDHEN and SYDVKM. The V gene end was trimmed by 5 bases and the J gene end by 4 bases; junction bases not matched to a gene: 12. CDR3 length equals 16 residues.

There are a few counts of this clone. V usage is TRBV30 and J usage is TRBJ1-1; D is unresolved. Trimming took off 5 bases at V and 4 bases at J, with 20 bases between the two ends. Germline V gene lookup returns CDR1 GTSNPN and CDR2 SVGIG (reference sequence). The CDR3 extends over 15 amino acids. CDR3 DNA sequence: TGTGCCTGGTTGTCCGGGAGCGGGAGGGTCACTGAAGCTTTCTTT. The encoded protein is CAWLSGSGRVTEAFF.

As regards this clone: In the same sample, other DNA sequences code for this CDR3. The J gene is TRBJ2-3, the V gene TRBV19; TRBD2 matches at 7 bases. Looked up from germline, CDR1 is LNHDA and CDR2 is SQIVND (reference sequence). J lost 2 bases, V lost 3 bases, and 5 bases had no gene match. This CDR3 is built from 15 residues. The CDR3 reads CASSIDGGTTDTQYF. In nucleotides, the CDR3 is TGTGCCAGTAGTATCGACGGGGGGACCACAGATACGCAGTATTTT.

The chain employs TRBV4-1 and TRBJ2-7; 8 nucleotides line up with TRBD2. J was trimmed by 5 bases and V by 5 bases; bases with no gene match: 8. The CDR3 has 14 amino acids. The germline V gene has CDR1 MGHRA and CDR2 YSYEKL. The CDR3 sequence: CASSSSGTRDEQYF. CDR3 coding DNA: TGCGCCAGCAGCTCTTCCGGGACTAGAGACGAGCAGTACTTC.